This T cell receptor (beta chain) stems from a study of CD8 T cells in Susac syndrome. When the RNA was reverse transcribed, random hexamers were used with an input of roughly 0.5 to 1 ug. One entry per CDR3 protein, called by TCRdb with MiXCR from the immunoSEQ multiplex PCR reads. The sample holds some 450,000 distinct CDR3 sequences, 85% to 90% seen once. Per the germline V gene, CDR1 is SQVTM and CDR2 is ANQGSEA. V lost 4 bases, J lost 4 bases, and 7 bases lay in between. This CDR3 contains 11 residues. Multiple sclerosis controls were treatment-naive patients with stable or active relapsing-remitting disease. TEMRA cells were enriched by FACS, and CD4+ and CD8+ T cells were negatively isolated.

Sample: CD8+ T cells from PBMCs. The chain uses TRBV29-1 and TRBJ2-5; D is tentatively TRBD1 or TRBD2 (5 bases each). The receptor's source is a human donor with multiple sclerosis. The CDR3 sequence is CSVGGTETQYF. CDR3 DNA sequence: TGCAGCGTTGGAGGGACAGAGACCCAGTACTTC. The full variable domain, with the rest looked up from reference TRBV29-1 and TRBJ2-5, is SAVISQKPSRDICQRGTSLTIQCQVDSQVTMMFWYRQQPGQSLTLIATANQGSEATYESGFVIDKFPISRPNLTFSTLTVSNMSPEDSSIYLCSVGGTETQYFGPGTRLLVL.